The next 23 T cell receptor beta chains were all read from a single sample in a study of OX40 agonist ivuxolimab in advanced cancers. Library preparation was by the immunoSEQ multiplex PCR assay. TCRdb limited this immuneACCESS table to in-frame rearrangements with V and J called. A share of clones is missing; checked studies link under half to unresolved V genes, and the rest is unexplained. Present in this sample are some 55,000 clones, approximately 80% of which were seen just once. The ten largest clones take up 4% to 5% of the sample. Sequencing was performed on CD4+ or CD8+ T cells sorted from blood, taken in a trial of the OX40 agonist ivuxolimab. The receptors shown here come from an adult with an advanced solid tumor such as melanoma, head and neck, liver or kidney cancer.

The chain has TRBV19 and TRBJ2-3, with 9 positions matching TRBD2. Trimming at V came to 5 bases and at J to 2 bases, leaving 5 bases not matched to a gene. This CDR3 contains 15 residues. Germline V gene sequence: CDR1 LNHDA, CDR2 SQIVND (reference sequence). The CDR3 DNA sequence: TGTGCCAGTAGTCTGCTAGCGGGGAACACAGATACGCAGTATTTT. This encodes CASSLLAGNTDTQYF.

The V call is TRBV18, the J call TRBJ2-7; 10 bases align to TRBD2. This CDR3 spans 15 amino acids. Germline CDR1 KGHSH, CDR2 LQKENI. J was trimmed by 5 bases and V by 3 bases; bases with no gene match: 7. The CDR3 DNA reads TGTGCCAGCTCACCCAACGGACTAGCGGAGGACGAGCAGTACTTC. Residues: CASSPNGLAEDEQYF.

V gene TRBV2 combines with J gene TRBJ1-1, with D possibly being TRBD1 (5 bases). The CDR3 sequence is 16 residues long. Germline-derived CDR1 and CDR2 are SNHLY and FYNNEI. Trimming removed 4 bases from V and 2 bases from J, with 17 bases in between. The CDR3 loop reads CASSVNRNGANTEAFF. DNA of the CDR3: TGTGCCAGCAGTGTAAATCGCAACGGGGCCAACACTGAAGCTTTCTTT.

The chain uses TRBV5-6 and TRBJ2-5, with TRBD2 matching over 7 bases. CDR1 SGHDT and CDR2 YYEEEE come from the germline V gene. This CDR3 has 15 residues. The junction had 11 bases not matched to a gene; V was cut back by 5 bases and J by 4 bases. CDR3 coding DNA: TGTGCCAGCAGTCTACGGGCTTCGGGAGGAGAGACCCAGTACTTC. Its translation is CASSLRASGGETQYF.

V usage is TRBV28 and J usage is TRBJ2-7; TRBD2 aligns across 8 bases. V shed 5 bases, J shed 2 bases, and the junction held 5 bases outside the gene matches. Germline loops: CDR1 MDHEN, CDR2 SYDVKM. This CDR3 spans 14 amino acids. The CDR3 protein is CASSPPGGAYEQYF. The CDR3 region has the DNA TGTGCCAGCAGTCCCCCGGGAGGGGCCTACGAGCAGTACTTC. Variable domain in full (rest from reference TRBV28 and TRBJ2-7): DVKVTQSSRYLVKRTGEKVFLECVQDMDHENMFWYRQDPGLGLRLIYFSYDVKMKEKGDIPEGYSVSREKKERFSLILESASTNQTSMYLCASSPPGGAYEQYFGPGTRLTVT.

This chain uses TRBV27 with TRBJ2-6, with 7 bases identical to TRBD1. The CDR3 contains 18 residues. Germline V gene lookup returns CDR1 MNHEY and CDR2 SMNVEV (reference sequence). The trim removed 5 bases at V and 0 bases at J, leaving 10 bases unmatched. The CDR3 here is CASSGGDRRLSGANVLTF. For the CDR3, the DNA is TGTGCCAGCAGTGGTGGGGACAGACGACTCTCTGGGGCCAACGTCCTGACTTTC.

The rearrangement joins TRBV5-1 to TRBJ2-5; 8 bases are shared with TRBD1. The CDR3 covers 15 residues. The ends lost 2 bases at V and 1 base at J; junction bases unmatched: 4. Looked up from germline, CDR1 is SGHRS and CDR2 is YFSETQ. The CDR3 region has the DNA TGCGCCAGCAGCTTTAGGACAGGGACCCAAGAGACCCAGTACTTC. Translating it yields CASSFRTGTQETQYF.

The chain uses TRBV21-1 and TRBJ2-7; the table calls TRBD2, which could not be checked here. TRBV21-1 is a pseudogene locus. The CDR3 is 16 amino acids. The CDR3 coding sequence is TGTGCCAGCAGCAAAGCTAGTCGTTACACTATTTACGAGCAGTACTTC. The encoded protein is CASSKASRYTIYEQYF.

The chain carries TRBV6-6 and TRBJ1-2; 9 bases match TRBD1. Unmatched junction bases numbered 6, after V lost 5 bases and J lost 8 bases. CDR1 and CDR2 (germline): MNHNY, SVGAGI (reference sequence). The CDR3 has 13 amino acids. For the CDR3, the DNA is TGTGCCAGCAGTCGAGCCGGGACAGGGGGCTACACCTTC. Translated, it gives CASSRAGTGGYTF.

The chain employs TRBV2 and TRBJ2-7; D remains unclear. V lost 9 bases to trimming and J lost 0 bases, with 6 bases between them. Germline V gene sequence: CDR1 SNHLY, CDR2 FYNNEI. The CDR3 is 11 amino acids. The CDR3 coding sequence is TGTGCCAGTCGGAGCTCCTACGAGCAGTACTTC. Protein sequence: CASRSSYEQYF.

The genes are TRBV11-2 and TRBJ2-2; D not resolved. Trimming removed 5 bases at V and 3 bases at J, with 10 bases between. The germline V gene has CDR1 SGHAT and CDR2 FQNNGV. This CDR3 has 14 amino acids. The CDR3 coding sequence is TGTGCCAGCAGCACAGAGAGCGACACCGGGGAGCTGTTTTTT. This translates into CASSTESDTGELFF.

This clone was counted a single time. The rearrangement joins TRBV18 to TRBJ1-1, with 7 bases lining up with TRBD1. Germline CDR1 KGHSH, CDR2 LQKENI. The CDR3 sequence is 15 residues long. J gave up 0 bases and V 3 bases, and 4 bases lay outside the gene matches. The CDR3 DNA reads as TGTGCCAGCTCACCGTCAGGGACAGTGAACACTGAAGCTTTCTTT. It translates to CASSPSGTVNTEAFF.

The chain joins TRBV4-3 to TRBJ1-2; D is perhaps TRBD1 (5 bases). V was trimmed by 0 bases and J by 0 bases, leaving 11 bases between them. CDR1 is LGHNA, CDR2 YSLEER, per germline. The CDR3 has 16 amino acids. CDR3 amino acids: CASSQDGWGTNYGYTF. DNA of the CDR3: TGCGCCAGCAGCCAAGATGGTTGGGGGACTAACTATGGCTACACCTTC.

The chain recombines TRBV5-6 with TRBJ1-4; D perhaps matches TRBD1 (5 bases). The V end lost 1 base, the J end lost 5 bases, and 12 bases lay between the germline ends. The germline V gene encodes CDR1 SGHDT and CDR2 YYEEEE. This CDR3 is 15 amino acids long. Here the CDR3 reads CASSLLRGANEKLFF. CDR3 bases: TGTGCCAGCAGCTTGTTGAGGGGCGCGAATGAAAAACTGTTTTTT.

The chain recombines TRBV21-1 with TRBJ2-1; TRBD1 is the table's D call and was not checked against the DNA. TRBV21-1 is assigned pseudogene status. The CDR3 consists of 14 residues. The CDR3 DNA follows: TGTGCCAGCAGCCTTAGGACAGGGGGCTGGGAGCAGTTCTTC. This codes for CASSLRTGGWEQFF.

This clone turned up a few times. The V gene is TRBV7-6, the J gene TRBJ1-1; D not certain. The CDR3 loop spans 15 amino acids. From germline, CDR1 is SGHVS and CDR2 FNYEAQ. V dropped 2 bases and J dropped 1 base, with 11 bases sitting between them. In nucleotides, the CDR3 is TGTGCCAGCAGCTTACAGGCAGGCCAGAACACTGAAGCTTTCTTT. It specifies CASSLQAGQNTEAFF.

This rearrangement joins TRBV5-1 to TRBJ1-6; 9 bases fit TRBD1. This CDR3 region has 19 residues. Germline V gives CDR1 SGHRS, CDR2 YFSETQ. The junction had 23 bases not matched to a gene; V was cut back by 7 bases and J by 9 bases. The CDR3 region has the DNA TGCGCCAGCGGGAGAGCCCGCCCCCGGGACAGGGATCGGAGTTCACCCCTCCACTTT. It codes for CASGRARPRDRDRSSPLHF.

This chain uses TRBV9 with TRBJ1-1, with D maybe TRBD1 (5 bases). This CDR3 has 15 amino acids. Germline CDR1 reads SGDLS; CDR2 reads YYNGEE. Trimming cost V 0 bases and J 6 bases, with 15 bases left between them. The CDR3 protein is CASSVVHSGAAEAFF. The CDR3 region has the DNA TGTGCCAGCAGCGTAGTTCACTCCGGGGCCGCTGAAGCTTTCTTT. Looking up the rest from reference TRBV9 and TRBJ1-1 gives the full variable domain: DSGVTQTPKHLITATGQRVTLRCSPRSGDLSVYWYQQSLDQGLQFLIQYYNGEERAKGNILERFSAQQFPDLHSELNLSSLELGDSALYFCASSVVHSGAAEAFFGQGTRLTVV.

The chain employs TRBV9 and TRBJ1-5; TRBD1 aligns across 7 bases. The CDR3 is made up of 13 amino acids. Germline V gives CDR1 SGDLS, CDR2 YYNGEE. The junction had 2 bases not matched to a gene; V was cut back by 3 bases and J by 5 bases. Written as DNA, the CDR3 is TGTGCCAGCAGCGGACAGGGTGATCAGCCCCAGCATTTT. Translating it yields CASSGQGDQPQHF.

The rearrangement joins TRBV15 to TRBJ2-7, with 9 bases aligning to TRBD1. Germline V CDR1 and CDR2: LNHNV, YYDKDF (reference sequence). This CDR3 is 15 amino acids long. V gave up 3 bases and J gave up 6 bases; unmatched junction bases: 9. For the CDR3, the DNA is TGTGCCACCAGCAGCCCGCGTGGACAGGGGACCGAGCAGTACTTC. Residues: CATSSPRGQGTEQYF.

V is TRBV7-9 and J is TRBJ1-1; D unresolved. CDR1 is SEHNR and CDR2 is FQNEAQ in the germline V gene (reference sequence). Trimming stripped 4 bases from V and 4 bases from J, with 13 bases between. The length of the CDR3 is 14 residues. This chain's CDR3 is CASSSAKGSTEAFF. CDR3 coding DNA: TGTGCCAGCAGCTCAGCTAAAGGGAGCACTGAAGCTTTCTTT. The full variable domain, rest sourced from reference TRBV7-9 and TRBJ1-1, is DTGVSQNPRHKITKRGQNVTFRCDPISEHNRLYWYRQTLGQGPEFLTYFQNEAQLEKSRLLSDRFSAERPKGSFSTLEIQRTEQGDSAMYLCASSSAKGSTEAFFGQGTRLTVV.

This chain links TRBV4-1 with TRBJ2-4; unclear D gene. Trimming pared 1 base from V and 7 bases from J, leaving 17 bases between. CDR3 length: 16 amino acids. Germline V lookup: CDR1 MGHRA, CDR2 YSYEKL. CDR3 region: CASSQGRELNINIQYF. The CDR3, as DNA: TGCGCCAGCAGCCAAGGCAGAGAGCTAAATATTAACATTCAGTACTTC.

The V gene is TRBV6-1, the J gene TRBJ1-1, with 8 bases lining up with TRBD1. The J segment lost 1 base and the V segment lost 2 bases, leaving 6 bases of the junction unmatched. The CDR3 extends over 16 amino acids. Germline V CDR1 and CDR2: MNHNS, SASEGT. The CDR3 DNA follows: TGTGCCAGCAGTGAACAGACAGGGGCACCGAACACTGAAGCTTTCTTT. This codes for CASSEQTGAPNTEAFF.